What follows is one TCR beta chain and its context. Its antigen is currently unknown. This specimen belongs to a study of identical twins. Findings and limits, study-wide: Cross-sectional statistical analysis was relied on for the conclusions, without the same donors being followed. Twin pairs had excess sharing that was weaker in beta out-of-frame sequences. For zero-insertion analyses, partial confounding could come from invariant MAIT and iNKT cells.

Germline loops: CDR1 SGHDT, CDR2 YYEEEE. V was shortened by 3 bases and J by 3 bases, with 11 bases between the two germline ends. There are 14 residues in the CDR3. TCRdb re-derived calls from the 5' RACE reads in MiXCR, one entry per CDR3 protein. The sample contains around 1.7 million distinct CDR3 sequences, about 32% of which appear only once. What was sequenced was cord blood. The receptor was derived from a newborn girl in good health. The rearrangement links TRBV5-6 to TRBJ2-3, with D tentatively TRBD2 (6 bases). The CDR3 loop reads CASSYPTSTDTQYF. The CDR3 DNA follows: TGTGCCAGCAGCTACCCGACTAGTACAGATACGCAGTATTTT.